These 11 T cell receptor beta chains were sequenced from one sample in a study of cytomegalovirus exposure and HLA in healthy donors. The PCR ran on 60 Vbeta and 13 Jbeta primers. Sequencing was performed with immunoSEQ multiplex PCR; in TCRdb, only in-frame clones are kept and a portion is missing. The table includes approximately 160,000 clones, about 81% detected once. Sequencing was carried out using PBMCs. The receptors were gathered from a woman aged 18-29 years in good health and CMV-seronegative.

The chain couples TRBV6-6 to TRBJ2-7; possible D gene TRBD2, 5 bases. Germline V gene data show CDR1 as MNHNY and CDR2 as SVGAGI (reference sequence). CDR3 size: 16 residues. Trimming left V 5 bases short and J 2 bases short, with 19 bases between. In DNA form, the CDR3 reads TGTGCCAGCAGTCGCCCCTGGGGAGCGGCAACCTACGAGCAGTACTTC. As protein: CASSRPWGAATYEQYF.

The chain carries TRBV7-4 and TRBJ1-5; a possible D gene is TRBD1 (5 bases). The CDR3 is 19 amino acids. Trimming took off 1 base at V and 4 bases at J, with 23 bases between the two ends. The V gene's germline CDR1 is SGHVT and CDR2 SQSDAQ. The CDR3 nucleotides read TGTGCCAGCAGCTTAGTAGTGGTTTCAGGGCGTAGAGGAAATCAGCCCCAGCATTTT. Its translation: CASSLVVVSGRRGNQPQHF. The variable domain in full, with the rest retrieved from reference TRBV7-4 and TRBJ1-5, is GAGVSQSPRYKVAKRGRDVALRCDSISGHVTLYWYRQTLGQGSEVLTYSQSDAQRDKSGRPSGRFSAERPERSVSTLKIQRTEQGDSAVYLCASSLVVVSGRRGNQPQHFGDGTRLSIL.

The V gene is TRBV18, the J gene TRBJ2-3, with D perhaps TRBD1 (7 bases). The CDR3 has 16 amino acids. The V end was cut by 2 bases, the J end by 4 bases, with 16 bases between. The germline CDR1 and CDR2 sequences are KGHSH and LQKENI. Here the CDR3 DNA reads TGTGCCAGCTCACCAGCGGGACAGCATAACCCAGATACGCAGTATTTT. Encoded protein: CASSPAGQHNPDTQYF. The full variable domain, rest sourced from reference TRBV18 and TRBJ2-3, is NAGVMQNPRHLVRRRGQEARLRCSPMKGHSHVYWYRQLPEEGLKFMVYLQKENIIDESGMPKERFSAEFPKEGPSILRIQQVVRGDSAAYFCASSPAGQHNPDTQYFGPGTRLTVL.

V gene TRBV4-2 combines with J gene TRBJ2-1, with D hard to call. Per the germline V gene, CDR1 is LGHNA and CDR2 is YNFKEQ. This CDR3 region has 17 residues. The V end was cut by 0 bases, the J end by 0 bases, with 12 bases between. The CDR3 reads CASSQDQRLSSYNEQFF. CDR3 DNA sequence: TGTGCCAGCAGCCAAGATCAGCGACTGAGCTCCTACAATGAGCAGTTCTTC.

The chain employs TRBV2 and TRBJ1-6, with 11 bases fitting TRBD1. This CDR3 has 16 residues. CDR1 and CDR2 from the germline V gene are SNHLY and FYNNEI. Germline trimming cut 4 bases from V and 10 bases from J; bases unmatched to any gene: 9. The CDR3 DNA is TGTGCCAGCAGTGGAGAGGGACAGGGGGTCGCCTCACCCCTCCACTTT. Translated: CASSGEGQGVASPLHF.

The chain uses TRBV5-1 and TRBJ2-5; 9 bases align to TRBD1. V was pared by 7 bases and J by 5 bases, with 6 bases of the junction left unmatched. The CDR3 is 13 amino acids. Per germline, CDR1 SGHRS and CDR2 YFSETQ. CDR3 residues: CASRTGEEETQYF. CDR3 DNA: TGCGCCAGCCGGACAGGGGAGGAGGAGACCCAGTACTTC. The full variable domain, completed using reference TRBV5-1 and TRBJ2-5, is KAGVTQTPRYLIKTRGQQVTLSCSPISGHRSVSWYQQTPGQGLQFLFEYFSETQRNKGNFPGRFSGRQFSNSRSEMNVSTLELGDSALYLCASRTGEEETQYFGPGTRLLVL.

J is TRBJ2-7 and V is TRBV6-1; weak D call: TRBD1 (6 bases). Germline loops: CDR1 MNHNS, CDR2 SASEGT. This CDR3 is 14 amino acids long. Trimming pared 6 bases from V and 5 bases from J, leaving 17 bases between. The CDR3 loop is CASSPTGSRNEQYF. In nucleotides, the CDR3 is TGTGCCAGCAGCCCTACAGGGTCCAGGAACGAGCAGTACTTC.

The rearrangement joins TRBV5-8 to TRBJ2-3; 12 nucleotides match TRBD2. The germline CDR1 and CDR2 sequences are SGHTS and YDEGEE. There are 18 residues in the CDR3. Trimming at V came to 4 bases and at J to 0 bases, leaving 9 bases not matched to a gene. As DNA, the CDR3 is TGTGCCAGCAGCAAGGGACTAGCGGGTACTTCTAGCACAGATACGCAGTATTTT. It translates to CASSKGLAGTSSTDTQYF.

With regard to this clone: Relative to the germline gene, one junction end is altered; a read error may explain this. The rearrangement links TRBV2 to TRBJ2-7; D is undetermined. The CDR3 spans 12 residues. Germline V gene data show CDR1 as SNHLY and CDR2 as FYNNEI. The DNA of the CDR3 is TGTGCCAGCAGACCCACTTTCTGGGCAGAAAGCTTC. Its translation: CASRPTFWAESF.

The chain links TRBV7-6 to TRBJ1-3; no clear D gene. The germline V gene encodes CDR1 SGHVS and CDR2 FNYEAQ. The CDR3 totals 18 residues. Trimming removed 1 base at V and 2 bases at J, with 18 bases between. DNA for the CDR3: TGTGCCAGCAGCTTAGGTAGTCAGCGGTCCACCACTGGAAACACCATATATTTT. Its protein is CASSLGSQRSTTGNTIYF.

In this sample, this clone turned up a few times. V usage is TRBV12-5 and J usage is TRBJ1-6; D is perhaps TRBD1 (5 bases). This CDR3 contains 18 residues. Germline CDR1 is LGHNT and CDR2 is FRNRAP. Trimming took off 0 bases at V and 0 bases at J, with 12 bases between the two ends. CDR3 sequence reads: CASGLVLDTSSYNSPLHF. The CDR3 DNA sequence: TGTGCTAGTGGTTTGGTACTGGACACGAGCTCCTATAATTCACCCCTCCACTTT.